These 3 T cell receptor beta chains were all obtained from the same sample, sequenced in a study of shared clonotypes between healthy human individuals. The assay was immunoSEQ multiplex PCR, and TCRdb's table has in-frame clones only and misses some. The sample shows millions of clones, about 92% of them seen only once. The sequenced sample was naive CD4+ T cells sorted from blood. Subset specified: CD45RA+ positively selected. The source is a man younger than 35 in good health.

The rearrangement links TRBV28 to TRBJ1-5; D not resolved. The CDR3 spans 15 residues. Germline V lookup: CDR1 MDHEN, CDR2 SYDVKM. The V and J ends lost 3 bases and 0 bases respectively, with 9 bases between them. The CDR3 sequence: CASSLGRDSNQPQHF. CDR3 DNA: TGTGCCAGCAGTTTGGGCAGAGATAGCAATCAGCCCCAGCATTTT. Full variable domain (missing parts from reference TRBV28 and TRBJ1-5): DVKVTQSSRYLVKRTGEKVFLECVQDMDHENMFWYRQDPGLGLRLIYFSYDVKMKEKGDIPEGYSVSREKKERFSLILESASTNQTSMYLCASSLGRDSNQPQHFGDGTRLSIL.

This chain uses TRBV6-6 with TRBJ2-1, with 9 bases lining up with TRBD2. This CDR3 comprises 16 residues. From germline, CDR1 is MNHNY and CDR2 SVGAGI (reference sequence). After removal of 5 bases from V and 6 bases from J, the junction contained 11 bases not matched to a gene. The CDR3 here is CASSQLGREGLNEQFF. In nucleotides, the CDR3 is TGTGCCAGCAGTCAACTCGGGCGGGAGGGCCTCAATGAGCAGTTCTTC.

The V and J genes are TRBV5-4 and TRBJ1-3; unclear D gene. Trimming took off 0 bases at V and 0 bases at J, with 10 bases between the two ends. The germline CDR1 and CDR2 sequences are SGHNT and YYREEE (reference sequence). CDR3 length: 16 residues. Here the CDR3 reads CASSLDGIPSGNTIYF. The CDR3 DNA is TGTGCCAGCAGCTTGGACGGTATCCCCTCTGGAAACACCATATATTTT.